Shown below are 22 T cell receptor beta chains from a single sample sequenced in a study of T cells in Graves' hyperthyroidism and ophthalmopathy. What was amplified from RNA transcripts were TCR beta CDR3 regions. First-round RT-PCR with HTBI primers amplified the TCR CDR3 region. TCRdb ran MiXCR on the multiplex PCR reads and lists one entry per CDR3 protein. Counted here are over 700,000 distinct CDR3 sequences, roughly 40% occurring once; the ten biggest clones make up around 9.3%. Material for sequencing was blood. These receptors were taken from a man in his late teens or twenties with Graves' hyperthyroidism.

This chain uses TRBV6-1 with TRBJ1-2; D gene unclear. Germline assignment: CDR1 MNHNS and CDR2 SASEGT. Trimming pared 3 bases from V and 3 bases from J, leaving 11 bases between. The CDR3 spans 14 residues. The CDR3: CASSDGMGHYGYTF. CDR3 DNA: TGTGCCAGCAGTGACGGGATGGGTCACTATGGCTACACCTTC.

This clonotype was detected many times. V usage is TRBV15 and J usage is TRBJ2-7; possible D gene TRBD1, 5 bases. Trimming cost V 0 bases and J 6 bases, with 9 bases left between them. The CDR3 runs to 13 residues. Germline V CDR1 and CDR2: LNHNV, YYDKDF (reference sequence). DNA for the CDR3: TGTGCCACCAGCAGAGATAAAGGGGTCGAGCAGTACTTC. As protein: CATSRDKGVEQYF.

The rearrangement joins TRBV19 to TRBJ2-7; 9 bases line up with TRBD1. V shed 9 bases, J shed 2 bases, and the junction held 14 bases outside the gene matches. CDR3 length: 16 residues. Germline values: CDR1 LNHDA, CDR2 SQIVND (reference sequence). The CDR3 region has the DNA TGTGCCAGCACCAACTACCCGGGACAGGGCACCTACGAGCAGTACTTC. This translates into CASTNYPGQGTYEQYF.

The genes are TRBV5-6 and TRBJ2-7; 9 positions match TRBD2. CDR3 length: 14 amino acids. Germline values: CDR1 SGHDT, CDR2 YYEEEE. Trimming took 7 bases from V and 5 from J; bases not matched to a gene: 10. CDR3 loop: CASFNGLAPHEQYF. The CDR3 DNA reads as TGTGCCAGCTTCAACGGACTAGCGCCCCACGAGCAGTACTTC.

CDR3 DNA: TGCGCCAGCAGCCACGAATCCGGGACAGTTGAAGCTTTCTTT. This gives the protein CASSHESGTVEAFF. The rearrangement joins TRBV4-1 to TRBJ1-1; TRBD1 aligns across 7 bases. V shed 3 bases and J 7 bases; nucleotides not matched to a gene: 8. The CDR3 length is 14 residues. Germline CDR1 is MGHRA and CDR2 is YSYEKL.

V is TRBV13 and J is TRBJ1-2; TRBD1 aligns across 8 bases. The germline gives CDR1 PRHDT, CDR2 FYEKMQ (reference sequence). The CDR3 consists of 14 residues. The trim removed 5 bases at V and 4 bases at J, leaving 6 bases unmatched. CDR3 DNA sequence: TGTGCCAGCAGCACCGGGACAGGAAGCTATGGCTACACCTTC. It yields the protein CASSTGTGSYGYTF.

Remarks on this clonotype: A much bigger clone sits one base away, suggesting this may be a read error. The chain couples TRBV20-1 to TRBJ2-7; D uncertain. Germline CDR1 and CDR2: DFQATT and SNEGSKA (reference sequence). This CDR3 is built from 13 residues. The CDR3 loop is CSARGGSSYEQHF. Written as DNA, the CDR3 is TGCAGTGCTAGAGGTGGATCCTCCTACGAGCAGCACTTC.

CDR3 sequence (DNA): TGCGCCAGCAGCCAAGAGGCCGTGGGAGGCGACGAGCAGTACTTC. Its translation: CASSQEAVGGDEQYF. V gene TRBV4-1 combines with J gene TRBJ2-7, with a weak D call TRBD2 (6 bases). The CDR3 covers 15 residues. Trimming shortened V by 0 bases and J by 5 bases, and 14 bases separated the two germline ends. Germline V CDR1 and CDR2: MGHRA, YSYEKL.

This clonotype was observed many times. This chain uses TRBV15 with TRBJ1-1; tentatively, D is TRBD1 (6 bases). V lost 0 bases and J 1 base, leaving 9 bases between the germline ends. Germline CDR1 and CDR2: LNHNV and YYDKDF (reference sequence). The CDR3 spans 15 residues. The CDR3 protein is CATSRDQQGNTEAFF. CDR3 DNA: TGTGCCACCAGCAGAGATCAACAGGGGAACACTGAAGCTTTCTTT.

In regard to this clonotype: A single base separates this from a much larger clone, so it may be a read error. The chain recombines TRBV10-3 with TRBJ1-2; D is perhaps TRBD1 (6 bases). Germline V gene lookup returns CDR1 ENHRY and CDR2 SYGVKD. V lost 6 bases, J lost 3 bases, and 11 bases lay in between. The CDR3 has 13 amino acids. This CDR3 is CAIRPGVDYGYTF. The CDR3 bases are TGTGCCATCAGGCCAGGGGTTGACTATGGCTACACCTTC.

Only a few counts were recorded for this clonotype. This rearrangement joins TRBV19 to TRBJ2-7; a possible D gene is TRBD2 (6 bases). The length of the CDR3 is 13 residues. Germline V lookup: CDR1 LNHDA, CDR2 SQIVND (reference sequence). Trimming cost V 4 bases and J 4 bases, with 11 bases left between them. The CDR3 reads CASSTAGRYEQYF. For the CDR3, the DNA is TGTGCCAGTAGTACGGCAGGGAGGTACGAGCAGTACTTC.

This clonotype is a singleton in its sample. The chain couples TRBV7-9 to TRBJ2-7; the match to TRBD1 covers 9 bases. This CDR3 comprises 16 residues. The germline V gene encodes CDR1 SEHNR and CDR2 FQNEAQ (reference sequence). V shed 2 bases, J shed 3 bases, and the junction held 8 bases outside the gene matches. CDR3: CASSLMGQGKNYEQYF. The CDR3 bases are TGTGCCAGCAGCTTAATGGGACAGGGAAAAAACTACGAGCAGTACTTC.

The sample holds a few counts of this clonotype. The gene calls are TRBV2 and TRBJ2-7; no clear D gene. Trimming left V 6 bases short and J 7 bases short, with 7 bases between. The germline V gene has CDR1 SNHLY and CDR2 FYNNEI. The CDR3 has 10 residues. CDR3 amino acids: CASRDGEQYF. Written as DNA, the CDR3 is TGTGCCAGCAGGGATGGAGAGCAGTACTTC. The whole variable domain, filled in from reference TRBV2 and TRBJ2-7, reads EPEVTQTPSHQVTQMGQEVILRCVPISNHLYFYWYRQILGQKVEFLVSFYNNEISEKSEIFDDQFSVERPDGSNFTLKIRSTKLEDSAMYFCASRDGEQYFGPGTRLTVT.

V and J are TRBV5-1 and TRBJ2-2, with a weak D call TRBD2 (6 bases). CDR1 is SGHRS and CDR2 is YFSETQ in the germline V gene. The CDR3 sequence is 15 residues long. V lost 6 bases and J lost 6, with 18 bases in between. The CDR3 DNA sequence: TGCGCCAGCACCATTGGCGGCGGGGAGGCCGGGGAGCTGTTTTTT. It codes for CASTIGGGEAGELFF.

This clonotype was counted a few times. This rearrangement joins TRBV4-2 to TRBJ2-2; no clear D gene. The CDR3 spans 13 residues. V lost 0 bases to trimming and J lost 8 bases, with 7 bases between them. CDR1 and CDR2 from the germline V gene are LGHNA and YNFKEQ. This CDR3 reads CASSQESVGELFF. CDR3 DNA sequence: TGTGCCAGCAGCCAAGAGTCGGTTGGGGAGCTGTTTTTT.

This clonotype was found many times. This rearrangement joins TRBV29-1 to TRBJ2-5, with 8 bases matching TRBD2. Germline assignment: CDR1 SQVTM and CDR2 ANQGSEA. V lost 6 bases, J lost 4 bases, and 7 bases stayed unmatched. The CDR3 is 13 amino acids. This CDR3 reads CSVGGATRETQYF. DNA for the CDR3: TGCAGCGTCGGGGGGGCGACTAGAGAGACCCAGTACTTC.

In this sample, this clonotype turned up many times. The V call is TRBV29-1, the J call TRBJ1-2, with TRBD1 matching 8 bases. The CDR3 spans 17 residues. Unmatched junction bases numbered 18, after V lost 4 bases and J lost 5 bases. CDR1 and CDR2 from the germline V gene are SQVTM and ANQGSEA. This chain's CDR3 is CSVVFGPLGTGFYGYTF. The CDR3 coding sequence is TGCAGCGTTGTTTTTGGGCCCCTCGGGACAGGTTTTTATGGCTACACCTTC.

The chain uses TRBV5-6 and TRBJ1-2, with a weak D call TRBD1 (6 bases). The CDR3 contains 15 residues. Deletions cut 3 bases from V and 4 bases from J, with 16 bases between. CDR1 is SGHDT, CDR2 YYEEEE, per germline. The CDR3 region has the DNA TGTGCCAGCAGCTCAGGGGCAACAGGGCCCTATGGCTACACCTTC. Its translation is CASSSGATGPYGYTF.

The chain recombines TRBV7-8 with TRBJ2-7, with a weak D call TRBD2 (5 bases). The CDR3 has 16 amino acids. Trimming shortened V by 1 base and J by 2 bases, and 15 bases separated the two germline ends. Germline V gives CDR1 SGHVS, CDR2 FQNEAQ. CDR3 in amino acids: CASSLVPGSYAYEQYF. CDR3 nucleotides: TGTGCCAGCAGCTTAGTTCCGGGGAGTTACGCCTACGAGCAGTACTTC.

This clonotype showed up many times. The J gene is TRBJ2-7, the V gene TRBV2; D unresolved. Germline V lookup: CDR1 SNHLY, CDR2 FYNNEI. The CDR3 is 13 amino acids. V lost 2 bases to trimming and J lost 3 bases, with 8 bases between them. The CDR3 DNA is TGTGCCAGCAGTGAAAGCAACAGCTACGAGCAGTACTTC. Translation gives CASSESNSYEQYF.

About this clonotype: Relative to the germline gene, one junction end is altered; a read error may explain this. V gene TRBV20-1 combines with J gene TRBJ2-7, with D perhaps TRBD2 (6 bases). Per the germline V gene, CDR1 is DFQATT and CDR2 is SNEGSKA (reference sequence). This CDR3 has 13 amino acids. CDR3 DNA sequence: TGCAGTGCTAGTGGTACGGGAGTCAACGAGCAGTGCTTC. Amino acids: CSASGTGVNEQCF.

The chain is built from TRBV10-3 and TRBJ2-5, with D perhaps TRBD2 (5 bases). V dropped 4 bases and J dropped 3 bases, with 12 bases sitting between them. Looked up from germline, CDR1 is ENHRY and CDR2 is SYGVKD. The CDR3 has 14 residues. This chain's CDR3 is CAISGWERKETQYF. CDR3 in DNA: TGTGCCATCAGTGGGTGGGAGAGGAAAGAGACCCAGTACTTC.